The 24 T cell receptor beta chains listed next were all sequenced from one sample in a study of blood T cell repertoires in COVID-19. Sequencing was performed with immunoSEQ multiplex PCR; in TCRdb, only in-frame clones are kept and a portion is missing. The sample records about 150,000 clones, almost 90% being singletons. The sample was peripheral blood. The receptor source for this set is a human donor in a cohort sampled during active COVID-19.

The gene calls are TRBV4-3 and TRBJ2-1; 9 nucleotides match TRBD1. The V segment lost 4 bases and the J segment 1 base; nucleotides outside the gene matches: 2. Germline loops: CDR1 LGHNA, CDR2 YSLEER. This CDR3 is built from 15 residues. The CDR3 nucleotides are TGCGCCAGCAGCCCCGGGACAGGGTCCTACAATGAGCAGTTCTTC. Amino acid sequence: CASSPGTGSYNEQFF.

The chain combines TRBV5-1 with TRBJ1-2; D remains unclear. V dropped 5 bases and J dropped 4 bases, with 18 bases sitting between them. The CDR3 is 15 amino acids. Germline CDR1 SGHRS, CDR2 YFSETQ. The CDR3 sequence is CASRSPEAGFYGYTF. The CDR3 nucleotides read TGCGCCAGCAGATCCCCCGAGGCGGGATTCTATGGCTACACCTTC.

J is TRBJ1-6 and V is TRBV5-1; 9 bases fit TRBD1. This CDR3 spans 15 amino acids. V shed 4 bases, J shed 6 bases, and the junction held 5 bases outside the gene matches. Germline V gene sequence: CDR1 SGHRS, CDR2 YFSETQ. The CDR3 loop is CASSMDRGGNSPLHF. As DNA, the CDR3 is TGCGCCAGCAGCATGGACAGGGGTGGTAATTCACCCCTCCACTTT.

This chain uses TRBV5-6 with TRBJ1-2, with D maybe TRBD1 (5 bases). Germline CDR1 reads SGHDT; CDR2 reads YYEEEE. Between the trimmed V and J ends, which lost 2 bases and 2 bases, there was a span of 13 bases. This CDR3 is 15 amino acids long. The chain's CDR3 is CASSFRVGINYGYTF. CDR3 in DNA: TGTGCCAGCAGCTTCAGGGTAGGAATAAACTATGGCTACACCTTC.

The chain joins TRBV7-2 to TRBJ2-2; TRBD1 matches 7 bases. The CDR3 extends over 18 amino acids. V was pared by 2 bases and J by 0 bases, with 9 bases of the junction left unmatched. CDR1 and CDR2 from the germline V gene are SGHTA and FQGNSA. The CDR3 loop is CASSLRGQGVTNTGELFF. The CDR3 DNA sequence: TGTGCCAGCAGCTTAAGAGGCCAGGGGGTAACGAACACCGGGGAGCTGTTTTTT.

The chain uses TRBV5-5 and TRBJ1-6, with 7 positions matching TRBD1. The junction had 3 bases not matched to a gene; V was cut back by 2 bases and J by 7 bases. CDR1 SGHKS and CDR2 YYEKEE come from the germline V gene (reference sequence). The length of the CDR3 is 14 residues. CDR3 protein: CASSLQGINSPLHF. CDR3 bases: TGTGCCAGCAGCTTACAGGGGATAAATTCACCCCTCCACTTT.

The rearrangement links TRBV12-3 or TRBV12-4 to TRBJ2-7; tentative D call: TRBD2 (6 bases). CDR3 size: 13 residues. Between the trimmed V and J ends, which lost 5 bases and 4 bases, there was a span of 12 bases. This CDR3 reads CASSALGGYEQYF. CDR3 sequence (DNA): TGTGCCAGCAGTGCCTTGGGGGGTTACGAGCAGTACTTC.

CDR3 sequence: CASSTSASGRRDTGELFF. The CDR3 region has the DNA TGTGCCAGTAGTACCTCGGCTAGCGGGAGGAGAGACACCGGGGAGCTGTTTTTT. This sequence joins TRBV19 and TRBJ2-2; 11 nucleotides match TRBD2. Germline loops: CDR1 LNHDA, CDR2 SQIVND (reference sequence). The CDR3 has 18 residues. The J segment lost 3 bases and the V segment lost 4 bases, leaving 10 bases of the junction unmatched.

The V gene is TRBV5-5, the J gene TRBJ1-5; 7 nucleotides agree with TRBD1. The CDR3 sequence is 15 residues long. With V trimmed by 0 bases and J by 3 bases, 3 bases remained unmatched. Germline-derived CDR1 and CDR2 are SGHKS and YYEKEE (reference sequence). The CDR3 sequence: CASSLEGQFNQPQHF. As DNA, the CDR3 is TGTGCCAGCAGCTTGGAGGGACAGTTCAATCAGCCCCAGCATTTT.

The rearrangement joins TRBV5-6 to TRBJ2-5; a possible D gene is TRBD2 (6 bases). Germline CDR1 and CDR2: SGHDT and YYEEEE. The ends were cut back, 4 bases at V and 1 base at J, with 14 bases in the middle. This CDR3 comprises 15 residues. This CDR3 is CASSRTTNIQETQYF. CDR3 DNA sequence: TGTGCCAGCAGCCGGACTACAAACATCCAAGAGACCCAGTACTTC. The full variable domain, its missing parts supplied by reference TRBV5-6 and TRBJ2-5, is DAGVTQSPTHLIKTRGQQVTLRCSPKSGHDTVSWYQQALGQGPQFIFQYYEEEERQRGNFPDRFSGHQFPNYSSELNVNALLLGDSALYLCASSRTTNIQETQYFGPGTRLLVL.

V usage is TRBV12-3 or TRBV12-4 and J usage is TRBJ1-5; D might be TRBD1 (5 bases). CDR3 size: 13 residues. V was shortened by 3 bases and J by 13 bases, with 16 bases between the two germline ends. The CDR3: CASSLGGYGLQHF. The CDR3 DNA sequence: TGTGCCAGCAGTTTGGGGGGGTATGGTCTTCAGCATTTT.

CDR3 amino acids: CASSTDRAKSYEQYF. Here the CDR3 DNA reads TGTGCCAGCTCTACGGACAGGGCTAAATCCTACGAGCAGTACTTC. The V and J genes are TRBV18 and TRBJ2-7, with 8 bases that match TRBD1. Per germline, CDR1 KGHSH and CDR2 LQKENI. The V segment lost 6 bases and the J segment 1 base; nucleotides outside the gene matches: 8. This CDR3 has 15 residues.

In nucleotides, the CDR3 is TGTGCCAGCAGCTTAGGGGGGGAATACTATGGCTACACCTTC. This encodes CASSLGGEYYGYTF. V and J are TRBV7-8 and TRBJ1-2; the D gene is possibly TRBD1 (5 bases). Germline lookup yields CDR1 SGHVS and CDR2 FQNEAQ. V shed 1 base and J shed 3 bases, with 9 bases lying between them. The CDR3 consists of 14 residues.

This clone was seen many times. The chain recombines TRBV28 with TRBJ2-3, with TRBD2 matching over 7 bases. The CDR3 consists of 15 residues. The V gene's germline CDR1 is MDHEN and CDR2 SYDVKM. Trimming took 3 bases from V and 2 from J; bases not matched to a gene: 5. The CDR3 sequence: CASSFLGGDTDTQYF. The DNA of the CDR3 is TGTGCCAGCAGTTTCCTTGGGGGGGACACAGATACGCAGTATTTT. Full variable domain (missing parts from reference TRBV28 and TRBJ2-3): DVKVTQSSRYLVKRTGEKVFLECVQDMDHENMFWYRQDPGLGLRLIYFSYDVKMKEKGDIPEGYSVSREKKERFSLILESASTNQTSMYLCASSFLGGDTDTQYFGPGTRLTVL.

The J gene is TRBJ2-7, the V gene TRBV7-2; 9 bases are shared with TRBD1. Germline V CDR1 and CDR2: SGHTA, FQGNSA. V lost 6 bases to trimming and J lost 2 bases; unmatched junction nucleotides: 5. The CDR3 runs 14 residues. The CDR3: CASRDRGKTYEQYF. CDR3 in DNA: TGTGCCAGCAGAGACAGGGGGAAAACCTACGAGCAGTACTTC.

The V and J genes are TRBV30 and TRBJ1-2, with TRBD1 matching 7 bases. Germline trimming cut 3 bases from V and 3 bases from J; bases unmatched to any gene: 4. The CDR3 runs to 13 residues. CDR1 and CDR2 from the germline V gene are GTSNPN and SVGIG (reference sequence). Here the CDR3 DNA reads TGTGCCTGGAGCAAGGGGGCGGACTATGGCTACACCTTC. The encoded protein is CAWSKGADYGYTF.

The rearrangement uses TRBV21-1 and TRBJ2-7; the table's D call of TRBD1 was not tested on the DNA. TRBV21-1 is labeled a pseudogene. The CDR3 is made up of 14 amino acids. The CDR3 spells CASSRTRGLSEQYF. In DNA form, the CDR3 reads TGTGCCAGCAGCAGAACCAGGGGTCTGAGCGAGCAGTACTTC.

The chain joins TRBV27 to TRBJ2-7; D not certain. This CDR3 is 16 amino acids long. Looked up from germline, CDR1 is MNHEY and CDR2 is SMNVEV (reference sequence). Between the trimmed V and J ends, which lost 6 bases and 6 bases, there was a span of 24 bases. CDR3 nucleotides: TGTGCCAGCAGCCCCGAGCGACCCTACCGCGCCGGCGAGCAGTACTTC. Protein sequence: CASSPERPYRAGEQYF.

This chain joins TRBV5-4 and TRBJ2-5, with D possibly TRBD2 on 6 matching bases. Germline values: CDR1 SGHNT, CDR2 YYREEE (reference sequence). Between the trimmed V and J ends, which lost 0 bases and 2 bases, there was a span of 8 bases. There are 14 residues in the CDR3. CDR3: CASSLGGVQETQYF. The CDR3 DNA is TGTGCCAGCAGCTTGGGCGGGGTACAAGAGACCCAGTACTTC.

In this sample, this clone turned up a few times. The V gene is TRBV7-3, the J gene TRBJ2-1, with TRBD2 as a possible D gene (6 bases). This CDR3 is built from 14 residues. V was cut by 1 base and J by 7 bases, with 11 bases left in between. Germline CDR1 is SGHTA and CDR2 is FQGTGA. DNA for the CDR3: TGTGCCAGCAGCTTAAGGGGCGGGGTGAATGAGCAGTTCTTC. Translating it yields CASSLRGGVNEQFF.

This chain uses TRBV3-1 (or the pseudogene TRBV3-2) with TRBJ2-1; D unresolved. The CDR3 contains 14 residues. V lost 4 bases to trimming and J lost 1 base, with 8 bases between them. Germline CDR1 is LGHDT and CDR2 is YNNKEL (reference sequence). The CDR3: CASSPMRSYNEQFF. DNA of the CDR3: TGTGCCAGCAGCCCGATGAGATCCTACAATGAGCAGTTCTTC.

The chain carries TRBV11-2 and TRBJ1-2; tentative D call: TRBD1 (5 bases). V lost 3 bases to trimming and J lost 5 bases, with 25 bases between them. The CDR3 has 18 amino acids. CDR1 SGHAT and CDR2 FQNNGV come from the germline V gene. The CDR3 sequence: CASSLGLLQGSRAYGYTF. The CDR3 coding sequence is TGTGCCAGCAGCTTGGGCCTACTCCAGGGATCCCGGGCGTATGGCTACACCTTC.

J is TRBJ1-2 and V is TRBV30; possible D gene TRBD1, 6 bases. Per germline, CDR1 GTSNPN and CDR2 SVGIG (reference sequence). This CDR3 is built from 13 residues. V was clipped by 0 bases and J by 4 bases, with 9 bases between them. The CDR3: CAWSVGGSYGYTF. In DNA, the CDR3 is TGTGCCTGGAGTGTAGGGGGAAGCTATGGCTACACCTTC.

V is TRBV19 and J is TRBJ2-1, with TRBD2 matching over 8 bases. Germline V gives CDR1 LNHDA, CDR2 SQIVND (reference sequence). This CDR3 has 14 residues. V lost 2 bases, J lost 9 bases, and 6 bases stayed unmatched. The CDR3, as DNA: TGTGCCAGTAGTATAACCCCGGGACTAGGTGAGCAGTTCTTC. Translation gives CASSITPGLGEQFF.